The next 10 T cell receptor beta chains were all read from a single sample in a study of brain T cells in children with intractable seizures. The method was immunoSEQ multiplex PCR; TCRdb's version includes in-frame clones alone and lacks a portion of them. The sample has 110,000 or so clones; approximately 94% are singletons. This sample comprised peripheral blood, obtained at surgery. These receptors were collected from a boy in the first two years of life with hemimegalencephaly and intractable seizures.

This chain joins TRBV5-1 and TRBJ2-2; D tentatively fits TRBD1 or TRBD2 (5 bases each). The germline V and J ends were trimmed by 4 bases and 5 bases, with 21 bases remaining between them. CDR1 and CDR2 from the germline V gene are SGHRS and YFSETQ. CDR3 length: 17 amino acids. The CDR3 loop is CASSPGRIAFGTGELFF. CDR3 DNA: TGCGCCAGCAGCCCGGGGCGGATAGCGTTCGGAACCGGGGAGCTGTTTTTT.

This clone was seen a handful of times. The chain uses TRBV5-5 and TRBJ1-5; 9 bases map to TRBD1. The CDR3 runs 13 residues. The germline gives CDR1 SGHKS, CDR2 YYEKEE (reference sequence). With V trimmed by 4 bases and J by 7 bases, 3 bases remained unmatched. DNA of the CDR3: TGTGCCAGCAGCCGGACAGGGGACCAGCCCCAGCATTTT. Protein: CASSRTGDQPQHF.

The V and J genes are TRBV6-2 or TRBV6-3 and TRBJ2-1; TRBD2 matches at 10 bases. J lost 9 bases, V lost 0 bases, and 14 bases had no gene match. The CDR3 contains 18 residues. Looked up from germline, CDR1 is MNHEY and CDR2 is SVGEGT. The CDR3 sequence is CASSYSKRLAGVSVEQFF. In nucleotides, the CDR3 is TGTGCCAGCAGTTACTCGAAGAGGCTAGCGGGAGTATCGGTTGAGCAGTTCTTC.

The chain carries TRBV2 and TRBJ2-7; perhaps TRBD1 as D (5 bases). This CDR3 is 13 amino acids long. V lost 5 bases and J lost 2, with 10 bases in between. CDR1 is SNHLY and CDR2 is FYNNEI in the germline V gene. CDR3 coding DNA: TGTGCCAGCAGTTTCGACAGAGCCTACGAGCAGTACTTC. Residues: CASSFDRAYEQYF.

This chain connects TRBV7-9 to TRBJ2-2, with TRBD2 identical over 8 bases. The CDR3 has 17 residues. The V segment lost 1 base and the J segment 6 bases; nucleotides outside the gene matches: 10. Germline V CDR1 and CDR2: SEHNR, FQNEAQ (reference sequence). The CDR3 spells CASSLGLTGTSPGELFF. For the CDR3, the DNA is TGTGCCAGCAGCTTAGGTCTGACCGGGACTAGTCCCGGGGAGCTGTTTTTT.

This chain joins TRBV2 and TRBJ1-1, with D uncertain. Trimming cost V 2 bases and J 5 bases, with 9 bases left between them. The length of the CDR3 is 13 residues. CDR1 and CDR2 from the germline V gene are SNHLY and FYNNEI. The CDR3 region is CASSESEGTEAFF. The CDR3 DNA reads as TGTGCCAGCAGTGAATCTGAAGGGACTGAAGCTTTCTTT.

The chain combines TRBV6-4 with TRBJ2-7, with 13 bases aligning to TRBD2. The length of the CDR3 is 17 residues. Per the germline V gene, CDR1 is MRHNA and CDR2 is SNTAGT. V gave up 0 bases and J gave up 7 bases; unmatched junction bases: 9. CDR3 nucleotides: TGTGCCAGCAGTGACTCTGAACTAGCGGGAGGGGCCCTGGAGCAGTACTTC. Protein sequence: CASSDSELAGGALEQYF.

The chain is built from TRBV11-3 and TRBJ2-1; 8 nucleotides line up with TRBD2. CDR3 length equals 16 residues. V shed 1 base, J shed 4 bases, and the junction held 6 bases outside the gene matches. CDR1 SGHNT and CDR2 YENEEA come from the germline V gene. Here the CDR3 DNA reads TGTGCCAGCAGCTTAGTCGGGAGGGCCGTGTACAATGAGCAGTTCTTC. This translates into CASSLVGRAVYNEQFF. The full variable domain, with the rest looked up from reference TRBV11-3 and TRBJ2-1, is EAGVVQSPRYKIIEKKQPVAFWCNPISGHNTLYWYLQNLGQGPELLIRYENEEAVDDSQLPKDRFSAERLKGVDSTLKIQPAELGDSAVYLCASSLVGRAVYNEQFFGPGTRLTVL.

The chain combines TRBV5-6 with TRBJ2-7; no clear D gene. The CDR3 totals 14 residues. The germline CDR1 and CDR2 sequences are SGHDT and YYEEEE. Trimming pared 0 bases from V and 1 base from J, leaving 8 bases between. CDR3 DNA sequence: TGTGCCAGCAGCTTGGGCCAGGTATCCTACGAGCAGTACTTC. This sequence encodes CASSLGQVSYEQYF.

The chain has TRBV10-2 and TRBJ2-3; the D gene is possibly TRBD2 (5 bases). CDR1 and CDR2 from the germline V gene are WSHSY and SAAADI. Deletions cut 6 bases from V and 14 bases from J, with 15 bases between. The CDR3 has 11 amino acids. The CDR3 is CASRATRELYF. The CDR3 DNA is TGCGCCAGCAGGGCTACTAGGGAGCTGTATTTT.